Listed here are 5 T cell receptor beta chains from one sample, sequenced in a study of blood T cell repertoires in COVID-19. This table comes from immunoSEQ multiplex PCR, and its TCRdb copy is limited to in-frame clones, with some not included. The sample has some 250,000 clones; more than 75% are singletons. Sequenced: PBMCs or T cells enriched from blood (not recorded which). These receptors came from a woman aged 40 to 49 with acute COVID-19.

The genes are TRBV29-1 and TRBJ1-3; D might be TRBD1 (6 bases). Looked up from germline, CDR1 is SQVTM and CDR2 is ANQGSEA. This CDR3 is built from 13 residues. Trimming shortened V by 0 bases and J by 12 bases, and 15 bases separated the two germline ends. CDR3 in amino acids: CSVEEGQGHGIYF. The CDR3, as DNA: TGCAGCGTTGAAGAGGGTCAGGGGCACGGCATATATTTT.

This rearrangement joins TRBV11-2 to TRBJ2-1, with 9 bases matching TRBD2. The CDR3 is 15 amino acids. Germline-derived CDR1 and CDR2 are SGHAT and FQNNGV. V lost 2 bases and J lost 7; bases outside the gene matches: 6. The chain's CDR3 is CASSLSGLASNEQFF. The CDR3 coding sequence is TGTGCCAGCAGCTTATCCGGACTAGCGTCTAATGAGCAGTTCTTC.

This clone was picked up one time. The CDR3 DNA reads TGTGCCAGCAGCTTCATCGGGGTAGATACGCAGTATTTT. As protein: CASSFIGVDTQYF. The rearrangement joins TRBV7-9 to TRBJ2-3; a weak D match, TRBD2 (5 bases). Trimming cost V 3 bases and J 5 bases, with 9 bases left between them. The CDR3 has 13 amino acids. Germline-derived CDR1 and CDR2 are SEHNR and FQNEAQ (reference sequence).

This clone was found once. The rearrangement links TRBV5-1 to TRBJ2-3, with D hard to call. CDR1 is SGHRS and CDR2 is YFSETQ in the germline V gene. CDR3 length: 13 amino acids. The V end lost 4 bases, the J end lost 8 bases, and 14 bases lay between the germline ends. The CDR3 loop is CASSTLESGTQYF. CDR3 bases: TGCGCCAGCAGCACCCTAGAATCCGGTACGCAGTATTTT.

V is TRBV4-2 and J is TRBJ1-1, with 7 bases identical to TRBD1. Trimming took 8 bases from V and 3 from J; bases not matched to a gene: 9. This CDR3 contains 14 residues. Germline lookup yields CDR1 LGHNA and CDR2 YNFKEQ. The CDR3, as DNA: TGTGCCAGCTCCTTAGGGGGCGTAGACACTGAAGCTTTCTTT. Translated, it gives CASSLGGVDTEAFF.